This T cell receptor (beta chain) was recovered during a study of Graves' ophthalmopathy and Graves' hyperthyroidism. The CDR3 extends over 14 amino acids. The junction had 2 bases not matched to a gene; V was cut back by 2 bases and J by 3 bases. Germline V gene sequence: CDR1 MNHEY, CDR2 SVGEGT. From RNA, the CDR3 regions of TCR beta chains were amplified and sequenced. Second-round multiplex PCR followed a first-round RT-PCR using HTBI primers. TCRdb re-analysed the multiplex PCR reads in MiXCR, keeping a single row per CDR3 protein. The data show about 160,000 distinct CDR3 sequences, around two fifths seen once. Overall study findings and caveats: The model predicted progression of ophthalmopathy with a sensitivity of approximately 68%, and its specificity was 72% to 80%. Most expanded thyroid clonotypes above 0.001 frequency also appeared in blood.

This clonotype was counted between two and nine times. Its matching antigen is unknown. Sequences were obtained from peripheral blood. The chain combines TRBV6-2 or TRBV6-3 with TRBJ1-2, with 8 bases identical to TRBD1. This clonotype was sampled from a woman in her forties with Graves' ophthalmopathy. The CDR3 spells CASSYDRGDYGYTF. The DNA for the CDR3 is TGTGCCAGCAGTTACGACAGGGGTGACTATGGCTACACCTTC.